These 23 T cell receptor beta chains came from one sample sequenced in a study of blood T cell repertoires in COVID-19. Profiling relied on immunoSEQ multiplex PCR, and the TCRdb table lists in-frame clones only, not all of them. The data show roughly 250,000 clones, with approximately 80% seen just once and more than 6% held by the top ten. Sample: peripheral blood. The receptor source for this set is an older woman with active or convalescent COVID-19.

The chain couples TRBV2 to TRBJ1-6, with D perhaps matching TRBD1 (6 bases). Trimming cost V 7 bases and J 5 bases, with 15 bases left between them. The CDR3 is made up of 15 amino acids. Germline V lookup: CDR1 SNHLY, CDR2 FYNNEI. The CDR3 DNA reads TGTGCCAGCACCCAGACAGGCCCCCATAATTCACCCCTCCACTTT. Its protein is CASTQTGPHNSPLHF.

The gene calls are TRBV3-1 (or the pseudogene TRBV3-2) and TRBJ2-1; 8 bases line up with TRBD2. CDR3 length equals 16 residues. V lost 2 bases, J lost 4 bases, and 7 bases stayed unmatched. CDR1 and CDR2 (germline): LGHDT, YNNKEL (reference sequence). As DNA, the CDR3 is TGTGCCAGCAGCCAACTGGGAACTAGCGGTTACAATGAGCAGTTCTTC. Amino acid sequence: CASSQLGTSGYNEQFF.

In this sample, this clone turned up once. The chain joins TRBV4-2 to TRBJ1-1, with a tentative D call TRBD1 (5 bases). Germline-derived CDR1 and CDR2 are LGHNA and YNFKEQ. Trimming shortened V by 4 bases and J by 2 bases, and 20 bases separated the two germline ends. This CDR3 comprises 17 residues. The CDR3 DNA is TGTGCCAGCAGCCCAGAATTCGGGACGGGGGAAAACACTGAAGCTTTCTTT. Protein product: CASSPEFGTGENTEAFF.

V and J are TRBV6-5 and TRBJ2-3; 7 bases map to TRBD2. After removal of 6 bases from V and 2 bases from J, the junction contained 5 bases not matched to a gene. Germline assignment: CDR1 MNHEY and CDR2 SVGAGI. CDR3 size: 14 residues. The CDR3 DNA sequence: TGTGCCAGCAGCTCTAGCGGCACCACAGATACGCAGTATTTT. Residues: CASSSSGTTDTQYF.

This chain's CDR3 is CASSPRPPIWTDNEQFF. CDR3 DNA sequence: TGTGCCAGCAGTCCGCGCCCCCCTATATGGACAGACAATGAGCAGTTCTTC. The chain links TRBV27 to TRBJ2-1, with D possibly matching TRBD1 (6 bases). Trimming removed 5 bases from V and 5 bases from J, with 22 bases in between. This CDR3 is built from 17 residues. Germline CDR1 and CDR2: MNHEY and SMNVEV (reference sequence).

The chain combines TRBV5-4 with TRBJ2-5; 7 bases are a match to TRBD1. CDR3 length equals 13 residues. Germline V gene sequence: CDR1 SGHNT, CDR2 YYREEE (reference sequence). Trimming at V came to 4 bases and at J to 5 bases, leaving 5 bases not matched to a gene. In nucleotides, the CDR3 is TGTGCCAGCAGCAACAGGGGAGAGGAGACCCAGTACTTC. Protein: CASSNRGEETQYF.

This clone was observed a single time. The V call is TRBV7-9, the J call TRBJ2-3; 7 bases align to TRBD2. Germline CDR1 SEHNR, CDR2 FQNEAQ (reference sequence). This CDR3 is built from 16 residues. The V gene end was trimmed by 2 bases and the J gene end by 3 bases; junction bases not matched to a gene: 8. CDR3 bases: TGTGCCAGCAGCTTAACGGTGCGGGGAGGGACAGATACGCAGTATTTT. Its translation: CASSLTVRGGTDTQYF.

The chain combines TRBV6-6 with TRBJ2-6; 7 nucleotides match TRBD1. The CDR3 consists of 16 residues. Germline assignment: CDR1 MNHNY and CDR2 SVGAGI (reference sequence). J lost 4 bases, V lost 5 bases, and 8 bases had no gene match. The CDR3 protein is CASSRQGTAGANVLTF. As DNA, the CDR3 is TGTGCCAGCAGTCGACAAGGGACAGCCGGGGCCAACGTCCTGACTTTC.

The rearrangement joins TRBV19 to TRBJ2-1; 10 positions agree with TRBD2. Germline V lookup: CDR1 LNHDA, CDR2 SQIVND (reference sequence). J was trimmed by 4 bases and V by 0 bases; bases with no gene match: 3. The CDR3 runs to 16 residues. CDR3 sequence (DNA): TGTGCCAGTAGTATAGAGGCTAGCGGGGGTTACAATGAGCAGTTCTTC. This sequence encodes CASSIEASGGYNEQFF.

The chain is built from TRBV7-2 and TRBJ2-1; D unclear. CDR3 size: 16 residues. The V end lost 3 bases, the J end lost 0 bases, and 12 bases lay between the germline ends. Germline V gene lookup returns CDR1 SGHTA and CDR2 FQGNSA. DNA of the CDR3: TGTGCCAGCAGCTTCGACCGACAAAGCTCCTACAATGAGCAGTTCTTC. Its translation is CASSFDRQSSYNEQFF. Variable domain in full (rest from reference TRBV7-2 and TRBJ2-1): GAGVSQSPSNKVTEKGKDVELRCDPISGHTALYWYRQSLGQGLEFLIYFQGNSAPDKSGLPSDRFSAERTGGSVSTLTIQRTQQEDSAVYLCASSFDRQSSYNEQFFGPGTRLTVL.

The chain couples TRBV7-2 to TRBJ2-2, with 7 bases lining up with TRBD1. Germline-derived CDR1 and CDR2 are SGHTA and FQGNSA. CDR3 size: 13 residues. V lost 3 bases and J lost 5; bases outside the gene matches: 0. The CDR3 is CASSFRGTGELFF. The CDR3 bases are TGTGCCAGCAGCTTCAGGGGGACCGGGGAGCTGTTTTTT.

The J gene is TRBJ1-5, the V gene TRBV18, with 12 bases aligning to TRBD1. Per germline, CDR1 KGHSH and CDR2 LQKENI. Unmatched junction bases numbered 3, after V lost 6 bases and J lost 0 bases. The CDR3 runs to 16 residues. The CDR3 is CASSPGQGASNQPQHF. The CDR3 region has the DNA TGTGCCAGCTCCCCGGGACAGGGGGCTAGCAATCAGCCCCAGCATTTT.

This clone was recorded once. This chain joins TRBV19 and TRBJ1-2, with 10 nucleotides matching TRBD1. CDR3 length: 15 residues. Per the germline V gene, CDR1 is LNHDA and CDR2 is SQIVND (reference sequence). The junction had 8 bases not matched to a gene; V was cut back by 7 bases and J by 3 bases. In nucleotides, the CDR3 is TGTGCCAGTAACCGAGGGGGACAGGGGCACTATGGCTACACCTTC. It yields the protein CASNRGGQGHYGYTF.

This CDR3 is CASSLNGEGETQYF. The CDR3 DNA reads TGTGCCAGCAGTTTAAATGGGGAGGGGGAGACCCAGTACTTC. This chain uses TRBV28 with TRBJ2-5; the match to TRBD2 covers 7 bases. The CDR3 is 14 amino acids. Germline V gene sequence: CDR1 MDHEN, CDR2 SYDVKM. Germline trimming cut 2 bases from V and 5 bases from J; bases unmatched to any gene: 5.

This chain connects TRBV24-1 to TRBJ1-5; D is uncertain. Per the germline V gene, CDR1 is KGHDR and CDR2 is SFDVKD. Trimming pared 2 bases from V and 8 bases from J, leaving 12 bases between. The CDR3 length is 14 residues. Written as DNA, the CDR3 is TGTGCCACCAGTGATTGGGCAGCCGGGGAGCCCCAGCATTTT. It encodes CATSDWAAGEPQHF.

The chain joins TRBV18 to TRBJ2-1; maybe TRBD2 (5 bases). CDR3 length equals 12 residues. V was trimmed by 2 bases and J by 10 bases, leaving 9 bases between them. Germline V gene sequence: CDR1 KGHSH, CDR2 LQKENI. CDR3 sequence reads: CASSPDSGEQFF. DNA for the CDR3: TGTGCCAGCTCACCAGACTCGGGGGAGCAGTTCTTC. The complete variable domain, with remaining parts taken from reference TRBV18 and TRBJ2-1, reads NAGVMQNPRHLVRRRGQEARLRCSPMKGHSHVYWYRQLPEEGLKFMVYLQKENIIDESGMPKERFSAEFPKEGPSILRIQQVVRGDSAAYFCASSPDSGEQFFGPGTRLTVL.

The gene calls are TRBV24-1 and TRBJ2-5; D is perhaps TRBD1 (6 bases). The ends were cut back, 4 bases at V and 0 bases at J, with 8 bases in the middle. The length of the CDR3 is 14 residues. Looked up from germline, CDR1 is KGHDR and CDR2 is SFDVKD. CDR3 amino acids: CATSEWDNQETQYF. For the CDR3, the DNA is TGTGCCACCAGTGAATGGGACAACCAAGAGACCCAGTACTTC.

This clone has a handful of counts. V and J are TRBV19 and TRBJ2-1; D is uncertain. Looked up from germline, CDR1 is LNHDA and CDR2 is SQIVND (reference sequence). Trimming cost V 5 bases and J 8 bases, with 19 bases left between them. The CDR3 sequence is 15 residues long. The CDR3 sequence: CASSVTEFIGDEQFF. CDR3 coding DNA: TGTGCCAGTAGTGTAACGGAGTTTATTGGAGATGAGCAGTTCTTC. Using reference TRBV19 and TRBJ2-1 for the parts outside the CDR3, the full variable domain is DGGITQSPKYLFRKEGQNVTLSCEQNLNHDAMYWYRQDPGQGLRLIYYSQIVNDFQKGDIAEGYSVSREKKESFPLTVTSAQKNPTAFYLCASSVTEFIGDEQFFGPGTRLTVL.

This rearrangement joins TRBV7-9 to TRBJ1-4; 9 bases align to TRBD1. Trimming removed 5 bases from V and 5 bases from J; junction bases left unmatched: 9. This CDR3 region has 16 residues. Germline V lookup: CDR1 SEHNR, CDR2 FQNEAQ (reference sequence). The CDR3 protein is CASSDLGTGSNEKLFF. CDR3 coding DNA: TGTGCCAGCAGCGACCTCGGGACAGGGTCAAATGAAAAACTGTTTTTT.

J is TRBJ1-6 and V is TRBV30, with 8 nucleotides matching TRBD1. The length of the CDR3 is 15 residues. V lost 1 base, J lost 9 bases, and 8 bases stayed unmatched. Germline V lookup: CDR1 GTSNPN, CDR2 SVGIG (reference sequence). The CDR3 DNA reads as TGTGCCTGGAGTGACACAGGGGGTCCGGGTTCACCCCTCCACTTT. It codes for CAWSDTGGPGSPLHF. Filled out from reference TRBV30 and TRBJ1-6, the complete variable domain reads SQTIHQWPATLVQPVGSPLSLECTVEGTSNPNLYWYRQAAGRGLQLLFYSVGIGQISSEVPQNLSASRPQDRQFILSSKKLLLSDSGFYLCAWSDTGGPGSPLHFGNGTRLTVT.

This chain uses TRBV6-5 with TRBJ2-2, with 7 positions matching TRBD1. The CDR3 runs to 14 residues. V gave up 7 bases and J gave up 5 bases; unmatched junction bases: 7. Germline CDR1 reads MNHEY; CDR2 reads SVGAGI. The CDR3 sequence is CASIGQESTGELFF. The CDR3 nucleotides are TGTGCCAGCATCGGACAGGAGAGTACCGGGGAGCTGTTTTTT.

The chain's CDR3 is CASRKQVGNEQFF. CDR3 in DNA: TGTGCCAGCAGAAAACAGGTTGGCAATGAGCAGTTCTTC. The chain carries TRBV7-8 and TRBJ2-1, with a possible D match to TRBD1 (5 bases). CDR3 size: 13 residues. The V end was cut by 6 bases, the J end by 6 bases, with 12 bases between. CDR1 and CDR2 (germline): SGHVS, FQNEAQ.

V is TRBV18 and J is TRBJ2-1; the D gene is possibly TRBD2 (5 bases). CDR1 is KGHSH, CDR2 LQKENI, per germline. Trimming took 2 bases from V and 2 from J, leaving 10 bases between them. The CDR3 length is 15 residues. DNA of the CDR3: TGTGCCAGCTCACCAACAAGCGGAACCTACAATGAGCAGTTCTTC. It specifies CASSPTSGTYNEQFF.